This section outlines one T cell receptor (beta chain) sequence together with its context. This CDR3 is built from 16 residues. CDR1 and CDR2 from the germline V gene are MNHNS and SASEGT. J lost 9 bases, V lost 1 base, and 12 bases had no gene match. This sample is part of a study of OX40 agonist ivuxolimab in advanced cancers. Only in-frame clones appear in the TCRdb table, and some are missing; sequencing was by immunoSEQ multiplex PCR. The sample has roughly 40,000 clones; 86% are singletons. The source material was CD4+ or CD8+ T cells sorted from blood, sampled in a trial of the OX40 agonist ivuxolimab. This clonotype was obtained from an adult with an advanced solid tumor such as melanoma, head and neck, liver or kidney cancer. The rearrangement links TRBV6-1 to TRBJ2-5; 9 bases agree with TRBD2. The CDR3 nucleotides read TGTGCCAGCAGTGAAGGGGCTAGCGGGACCCAAAGGGCCCAGTACTTC. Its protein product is CASSEGASGTQRAQYF.